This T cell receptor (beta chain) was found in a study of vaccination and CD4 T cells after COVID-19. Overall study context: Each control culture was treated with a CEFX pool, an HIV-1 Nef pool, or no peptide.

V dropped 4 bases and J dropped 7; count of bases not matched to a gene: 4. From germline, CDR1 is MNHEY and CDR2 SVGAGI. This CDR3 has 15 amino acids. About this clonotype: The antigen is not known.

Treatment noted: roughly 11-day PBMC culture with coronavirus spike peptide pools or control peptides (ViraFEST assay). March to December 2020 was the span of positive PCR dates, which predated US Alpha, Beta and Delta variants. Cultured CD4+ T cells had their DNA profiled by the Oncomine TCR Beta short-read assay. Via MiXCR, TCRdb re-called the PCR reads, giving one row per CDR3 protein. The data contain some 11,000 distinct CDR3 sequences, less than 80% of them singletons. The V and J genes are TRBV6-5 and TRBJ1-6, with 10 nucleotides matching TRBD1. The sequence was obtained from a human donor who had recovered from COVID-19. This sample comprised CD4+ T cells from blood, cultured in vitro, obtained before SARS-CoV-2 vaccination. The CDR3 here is CASSSRQGANSPLHF. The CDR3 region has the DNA TGTGCCAGCAGTTCCCGACAGGGGGCAAATTCACCCCTCCACTTT.